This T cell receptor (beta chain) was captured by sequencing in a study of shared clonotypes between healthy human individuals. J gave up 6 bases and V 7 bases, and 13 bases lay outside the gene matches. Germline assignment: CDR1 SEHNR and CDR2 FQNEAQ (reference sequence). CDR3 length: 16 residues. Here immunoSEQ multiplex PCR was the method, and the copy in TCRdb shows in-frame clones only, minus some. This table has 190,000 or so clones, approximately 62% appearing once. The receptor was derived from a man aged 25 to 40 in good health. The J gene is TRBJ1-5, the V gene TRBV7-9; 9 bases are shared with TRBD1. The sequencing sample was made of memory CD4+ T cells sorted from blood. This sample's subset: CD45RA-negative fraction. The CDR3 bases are TGTGCCAGCACTCAATCGACAGGGGGGATGGTTCAGCCCCAGCATTTT. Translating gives CASTQSTGGMVQPQHF. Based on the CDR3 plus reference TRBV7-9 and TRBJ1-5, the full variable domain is DTGVSQNPRHKITKRGQNVTFRCDPISEHNRLYWYRQTLGQGPEFLTYFQNEAQLEKSRLLSDRFSAERPKGSFSTLEIQRTEQGDSAMYLCASTQSTGGMVQPQHFGDGTRLSIL.